This T cell receptor beta chain was captured by sequencing in a study of blood T cell repertoires in COVID-19. Study in general: Material from acute and convalescent COVID-19 was sourced from the United States, Italy and Spain. PBMCs, B-cell-depleted T cells, or T cells were the source of the cDNA or gDNA that made up the material.

CDR1 and CDR2 (germline): SGHRS, YFSETQ. V lost 2 bases to trimming and J lost 2 bases, with 7 bases between them. The CDR3 length is 14 residues. Assay: immunoSEQ multiplex PCR; the TCRdb copy retains only in-frame clones and omits some. The sample records 490,000 or so clones, 70% to 90% being singletons. Notes on this clone: The sample carries other DNA sequences with the same CDR3.

In Cohort 3, a recovered donor had either two negative PCRs, clearance, or symptom resolution. Sequenced input: PBMCs or T cells enriched from blood (not recorded which). The chain carries TRBV5-1 and TRBJ2-2; D is perhaps TRBD1 (6 bases). The receptor comes from a woman in her sixties who had recovered from COVID-19. The chain's CDR3 is CASSLGGNTGELFF. CDR3 nucleotides: TGCGCCAGCAGCTTAGGGGGTAACACCGGGGAGCTGTTTTTT.